The 8 T cell receptor beta chains presented below share a single source sample, sequenced in a study of blood T cell repertoires in COVID-19. Only in-frame clones appear in the TCRdb table, and some are missing; sequencing was by immunoSEQ multiplex PCR. The data contain about 46,000 clones, 87% of them singletons. Sequencing was done on a sample of peripheral blood. The receptors derive from a human donor in a cohort sampled during active COVID-19.

This chain links TRBV4-1 with TRBJ2-4, with D hard to call. Germline loops: CDR1 MGHRA, CDR2 YSYEKL. CDR3 length equals 16 residues. The germline V and J ends were trimmed by 0 bases and 6 bases, with 15 bases remaining between them. Written as DNA, the CDR3 is TGCGCCAGCAGCCAAGATGGCCAGTCCCCAACAAACATTCAGTACTTC. Translation: CASSQDGQSPTNIQYF.

The gene calls are TRBV6-6 and TRBJ1-6; D uncertain. Trimming stripped 6 bases from V and 14 bases from J, with 11 bases between. The CDR3 totals 11 residues. The germline V gene encodes CDR1 MNHNY and CDR2 SVGAGI (reference sequence). In DNA form, the CDR3 reads TGTGCCAGCAGCCCTAGCTCGACCCTCCACTTT. This gives the protein CASSPSSTLHF.

Written as DNA, the CDR3 is TGTGCCAGCAACGACCCTATGGCAGGGGCATGGGCTGAAGCTTTCTTT. Translating gives CASNDPMAGAWAEAFF. The V gene is TRBV11-2, the J gene TRBJ1-1, with a weak D call TRBD1 (6 bases). V lost 7 bases to trimming and J lost 6 bases, with 24 bases between them. The germline CDR1 and CDR2 sequences are SGHAT and FQNNGV. There are 16 residues in the CDR3.

Points on this clone: Relative to the germline gene, one junction end is altered; a read error may explain this. The chain recombines TRBV30 with TRBJ2-1; 7 bases are a match to TRBD1. Per the germline V gene, CDR1 is GTSNPN and CDR2 is SVGIG (reference sequence). This CDR3 has 12 amino acids. This CDR3 reads CARSNQGDEQFF. The CDR3 DNA is TGTGCCCGGAGTAATCAGGGGGATGAGCAGTTCTTC.

The rearrangement links TRBV6-5 to TRBJ1-3; the D is unclear. The CDR3 is 14 amino acids. V was pared by 4 bases and J by 2 bases, with 9 bases between. The germline V gene encodes CDR1 MNHEY and CDR2 SVGAGI. This CDR3 is CASSLLGPGNTIYF. The CDR3, as DNA: TGTGCCAGCAGTTTACTAGGCCCTGGAAACACCATATATTTT.

This rearrangement joins TRBV19 to TRBJ1-5, with TRBD1 as a possible D gene (5 bases). Trimming pared 7 bases from V and 4 bases from J, leaving 17 bases between. The CDR3 loop spans 15 amino acids. Germline V gene sequence: CDR1 LNHDA, CDR2 SQIVND (reference sequence). The CDR3 region is CASNYRGGANQPQHF. The CDR3 DNA reads as TGTGCCAGTAACTATAGAGGAGGGGCAAATCAGCCCCAGCATTTT. Full variable domain (rest looked up from reference TRBV19 and TRBJ1-5): DGGITQSPKYLFRKEGQNVTLSCEQNLNHDAMYWYRQDPGQGLRLIYYSQIVNDFQKGDIAEGYSVSREKKESFPLTVTSAQKNPTAFYLCASNYRGGANQPQHFGDGTRLSIL.

CDR3 amino acids: CASSPPGLASSYNEQFF. CDR3 DNA: TGTGCCAGCAGTCCCCCCGGACTTGCGAGCTCCTACAATGAGCAGTTCTTC. The chain links TRBV28 to TRBJ2-1, with TRBD2 as a possible D gene (5 bases). The CDR3 consists of 17 residues. Looked up from germline, CDR1 is MDHEN and CDR2 is SYDVKM. V lost 5 bases to trimming and J lost 0 bases, with 17 bases between them. Full variable domain (remainder filled in from reference TRBV28 and TRBJ2-1): DVKVTQSSRYLVKRTGEKVFLECVQDMDHENMFWYRQDPGLGLRLIYFSYDVKMKEKGDIPEGYSVSREKKERFSLILESASTNQTSMYLCASSPPGLASSYNEQFFGPGTRLTVL.

This chain joins TRBV4-1 and TRBJ1-1; unclear D gene. The germline V and J ends were trimmed by 0 bases and 0 bases, with 8 bases remaining between them. This CDR3 comprises 15 residues. Per germline, CDR1 MGHRA and CDR2 YSYEKL. The CDR3, as DNA: TGCGCCAGCAGCCAAGAATTACAGATGAACACTGAAGCTTTCTTT. Amino acids: CASSQELQMNTEAFF.